These T cell receptor beta chains were read from a single sample in a study of blood T cell repertoires in COVID-19. Method: immunoSEQ multiplex PCR; TCRdb's copy keeps in-frame clones and lacks some. The table shows around 200,000 clones, with more than 70% occurring only once. The specimen sequenced was peripheral blood. Every receptor here comes from a person aged 70 to 79 with COVID-19, enrolled during active disease. The CDR3 runs from the conserved cysteine through the conserved F or W. D genes are given only for firm matches. Only part of the rows carry a size: once, few, many, or a class if the clone is expanded.

size	J	D	V	DNA	CDR3
-	TRBJ2-2	-	TRBV5-1	TGCGCCAGCAGCTTGGCGGGGAGTACGAACACCGGGGAGCTGTTTTTT	CASSLAGSTNTGELFF
-	TRBJ1-1	-	TRBV10-3	TGTGCCATCAGCAACCCTAACAGAGTGGGAGACACTGAAGCTTTCTTT	CAISNPNRVGDTEAFF
-	TRBJ1-1	-	TRBV19	TGTGCCAGTACCAGACGGACTATGAACACTGAAGCTTTCTTT	CASTRRTMNTEAFF
once	TRBJ2-5	-	TRBV18	TGTGCCAGCTCACCACCCCTTCAGGGCACGGAGACCCAGTACTTC	CASSPPLQGTETQYF
-	TRBJ1-5	-	TRBV12-3/TRBV12-4	TGTGCCAGCAGTTTAGACAGGTTTCAGCCCCAGCATTTT	CASSLDRFQPQHF
-	TRBJ2-7	-	TRBV7-6	TGTGCCAGCAGCCCGGGACCGGGACTCTCCCACGAGCAGTACTTC	CASSPGPGLSHEQYF
-	TRBJ1-4	TRBD1	TRBV5-3	TGTGCCAGAAGCTTGGCTTGGACAGGGGTAAAACTGTTTTTT	CARSLAWTGVKLFF
-	TRBJ2-7	TRBD1	TRBV2	TGTGCCAGCAGTGAACAGGGGGTGGGTGGCTACGAGCAGTACTTC	CASSEQGVGGYEQYF
-	TRBJ2-2	TRBD2	TRBV19	TGTGCCAGCTATAGTTACGGGGGGTACGGGGAGCTGTTTTTT	CASYSYGGYGELFF
once	TRBJ2-7	-	TRBV27	TGTGCCAGCATCCCCTCCAGGCACTACGAGCAGTACTTC	CASIPSRHYEQYF